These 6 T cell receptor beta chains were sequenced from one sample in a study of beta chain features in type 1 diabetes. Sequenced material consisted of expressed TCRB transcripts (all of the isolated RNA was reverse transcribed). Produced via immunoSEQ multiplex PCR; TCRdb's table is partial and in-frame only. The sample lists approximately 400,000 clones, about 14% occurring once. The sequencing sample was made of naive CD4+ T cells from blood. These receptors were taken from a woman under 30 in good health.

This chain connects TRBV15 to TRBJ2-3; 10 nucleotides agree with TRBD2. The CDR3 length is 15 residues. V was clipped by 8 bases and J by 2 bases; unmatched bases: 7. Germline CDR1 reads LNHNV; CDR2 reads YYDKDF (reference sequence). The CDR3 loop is CATDRTSGLTDTQYF. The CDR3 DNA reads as TGTGCCACCGACCGGACTAGCGGTCTCACAGATACGCAGTATTTT.

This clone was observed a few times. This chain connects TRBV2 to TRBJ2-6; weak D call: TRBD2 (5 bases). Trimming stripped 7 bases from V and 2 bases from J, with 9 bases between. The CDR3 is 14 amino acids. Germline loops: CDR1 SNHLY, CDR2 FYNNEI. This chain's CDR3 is CASTVGAGANVLTF. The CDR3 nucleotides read TGTGCCAGCACGGTGGGAGCTGGGGCCAACGTCCTGACTTTC.

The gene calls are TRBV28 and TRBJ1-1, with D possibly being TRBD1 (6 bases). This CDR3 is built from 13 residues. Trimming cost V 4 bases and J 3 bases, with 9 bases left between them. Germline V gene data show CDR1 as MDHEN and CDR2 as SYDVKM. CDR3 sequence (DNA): TGTGCCAGCAGTTCAGGGGCGGACACTGAAGCTTTCTTT. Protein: CASSSGADTEAFF.

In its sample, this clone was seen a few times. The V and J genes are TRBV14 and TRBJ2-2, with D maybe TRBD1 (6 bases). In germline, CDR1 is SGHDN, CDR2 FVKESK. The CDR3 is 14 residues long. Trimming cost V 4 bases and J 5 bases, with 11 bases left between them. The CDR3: CASSPLDRTGELFF. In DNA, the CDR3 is TGTGCCAGCAGCCCTTTAGACAGGACCGGGGAGCTGTTTTTT.

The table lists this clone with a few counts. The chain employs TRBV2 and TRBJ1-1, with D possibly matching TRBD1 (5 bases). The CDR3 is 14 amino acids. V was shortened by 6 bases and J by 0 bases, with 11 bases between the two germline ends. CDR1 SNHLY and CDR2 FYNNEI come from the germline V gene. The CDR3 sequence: CASRLVGVNTEAFF. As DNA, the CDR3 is TGTGCCAGCAGGTTGGTAGGGGTGAACACTGAAGCTTTCTTT.

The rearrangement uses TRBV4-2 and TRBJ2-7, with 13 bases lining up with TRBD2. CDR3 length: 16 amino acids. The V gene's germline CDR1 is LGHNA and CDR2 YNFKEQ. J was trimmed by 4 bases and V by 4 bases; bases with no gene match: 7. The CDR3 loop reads CASSRGTSGTTYEQYF. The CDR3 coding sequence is TGTGCCAGCAGCCGAGGGACTAGCGGGACAACTTACGAGCAGTACTTC.